This T cell receptor (beta chain) was found in a study of blood T cell repertoires in COVID-19 (dated by TCRdb to about 2020). Concerning the study at large: Samples from collaborators originated in the United States, Italy and Spain and spanned both the acute and convalescent phases of COVID-19. Subjects who had been exposed to COVID-19, were actively infected with it, or had recovered from it provided the deeply sampled blood TCRbeta repertoires that made up the dataset. The repertoires were released in a freely available public database meant as a resource for research on the immune response to SARS-CoV-2. Samples came from the ongoing ImmuneRACE study (first 160 participants) plus 1,254 subjects from 6 global collaborators. HLA class I and class II types, where available, came from metadata supplied by the sample provider rather than from assay-based typing. The material from the prospective study consisted of cDNA or gDNA derived from T cells, B-cell-depleted T cells, or PBMCs. A de-identified subject ID, COVID-19 status, age in years and sex were almost always included in the sample metadata. Overall study results and their limits: Clinical and demographic metadata were provided uncurated, with the amount varying by source and participant.

Comments on this clone: No cognate antigen has been identified for it. No base quality information exists; no much larger clone differs at one position.

The immunoSEQ Assay, a bias-controlled multiplex PCR, was used to amplify TCRbeta CDR3 regions from genomic DNA. Per the authors' processing: The number of nucleated cells in each sample was estimated from the amplification of reference gene primers within the assay. To quantify the absolute abundance of each unique TCRbeta CDR3 rearrangement, sequence reads were collapsed and filtered. For each sample, productive Simpson clonality was calculated as the square root of Simpson's diversity index over productive rearrangements. TCRdb provides this immuneACCESS table in a form limited to in-frame rearrangements. Some clones are lacking; in checked studies, under half of them reflect an unresolved V gene, and why the rest are absent is not known. V, J and clone size reflect that table, while D and trimming were determined from the DNA. The sample contains about 99,000 clones, 70% to 90% of them found a single time. The ten largest clones take up approximately 5.1% of the sample.

Each collaborating institution followed its own protocols to collect whole blood in K2EDTA tubes. For TCRbeta analysis, collaborators shipped samples in one of three forms: frozen whole blood, isolated PBMCs, or DNA extracted from either of those sample types. Measured from the cysteine to the phenylalanine, the CDR3 is 17 residues long. This entry keeps only the CDR3 DNA: 51 bases, framed from base 1. V gives up 1 base and J gives up 2 bases, and the segment between their germline ends measures 14 bases. CDR1 and CDR2 are read off the germline V gene (reference sequence) as MNHEY and SMNVEV. The source is a human donor in a cohort sampled during active COVID-19. The rearranged segments are TRBV27 and TRBJ1-4; the D segment could be TRBD1, given 6 matching bases. The specimen was peripheral blood. The nucleotides are TGTGCCAGCAGTTTATGGGCAGGGGCGGCGACTAATGAAAAACTGTTTTTT. Its protein product is CASSLWAGAATNEKLFF.